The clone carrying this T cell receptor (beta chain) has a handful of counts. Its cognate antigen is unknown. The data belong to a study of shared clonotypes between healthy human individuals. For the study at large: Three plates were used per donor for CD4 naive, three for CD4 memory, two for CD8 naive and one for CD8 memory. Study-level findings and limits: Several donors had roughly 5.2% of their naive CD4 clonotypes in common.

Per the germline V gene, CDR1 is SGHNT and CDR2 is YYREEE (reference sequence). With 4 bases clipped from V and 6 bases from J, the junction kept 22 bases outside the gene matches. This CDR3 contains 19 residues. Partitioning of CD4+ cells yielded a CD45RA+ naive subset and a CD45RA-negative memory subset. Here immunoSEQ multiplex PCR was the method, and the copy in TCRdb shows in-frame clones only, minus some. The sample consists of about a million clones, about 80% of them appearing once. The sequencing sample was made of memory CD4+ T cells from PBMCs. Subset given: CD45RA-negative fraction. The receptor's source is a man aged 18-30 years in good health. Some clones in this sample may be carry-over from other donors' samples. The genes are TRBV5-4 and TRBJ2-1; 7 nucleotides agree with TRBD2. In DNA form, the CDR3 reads TGTGCCAGCAGCCTCGCCGGGGGAGCGGGAAGTCTTGGGTTCAATGAGCAGTTCTTC. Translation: CASSLAGGAGSLGFNEQFF.